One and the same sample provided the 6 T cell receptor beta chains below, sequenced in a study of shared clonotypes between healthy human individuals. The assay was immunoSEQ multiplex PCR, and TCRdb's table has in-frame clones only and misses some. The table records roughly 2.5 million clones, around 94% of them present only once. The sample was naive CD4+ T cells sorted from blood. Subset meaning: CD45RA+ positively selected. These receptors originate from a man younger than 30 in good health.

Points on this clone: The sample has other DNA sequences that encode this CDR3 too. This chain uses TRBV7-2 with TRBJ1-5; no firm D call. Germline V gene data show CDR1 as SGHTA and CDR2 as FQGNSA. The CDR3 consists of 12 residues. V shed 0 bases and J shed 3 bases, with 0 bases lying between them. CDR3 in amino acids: CASSLANQPQHF. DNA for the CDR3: TGTGCCAGCAGCTTAGCCAATCAGCCCCAGCATTTT.

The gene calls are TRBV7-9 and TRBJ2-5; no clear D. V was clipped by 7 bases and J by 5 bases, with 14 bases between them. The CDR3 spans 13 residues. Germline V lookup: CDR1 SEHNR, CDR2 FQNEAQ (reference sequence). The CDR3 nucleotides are TGTGCCAGCACTCAACTGGGCCCCGAGACCCAGTACTTC. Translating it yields CASTQLGPETQYF.

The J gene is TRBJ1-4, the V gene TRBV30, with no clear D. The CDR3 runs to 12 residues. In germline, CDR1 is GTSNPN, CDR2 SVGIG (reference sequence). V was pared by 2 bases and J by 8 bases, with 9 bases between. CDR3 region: CAWSPRSEKLFF. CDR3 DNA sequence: TGTGCCTGGAGTCCCCGGTCGGAAAAACTGTTTTTT.

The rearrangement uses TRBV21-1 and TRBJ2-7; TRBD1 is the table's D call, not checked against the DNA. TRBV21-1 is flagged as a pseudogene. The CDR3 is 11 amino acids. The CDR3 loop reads CATLPPGEQYF. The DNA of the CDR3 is TGTGCCACCCTACCCCCAGGGGAGCAGTACTTC.

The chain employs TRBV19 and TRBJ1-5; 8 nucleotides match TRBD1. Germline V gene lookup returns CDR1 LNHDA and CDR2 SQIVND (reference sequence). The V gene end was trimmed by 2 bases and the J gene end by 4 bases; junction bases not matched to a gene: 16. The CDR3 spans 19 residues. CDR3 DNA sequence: TGTGCCAGTAGTATATACGGGACAGGTATACCCACCCTGAATCAGCCCCAGCATTTT. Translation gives CASSIYGTGIPTLNQPQHF.

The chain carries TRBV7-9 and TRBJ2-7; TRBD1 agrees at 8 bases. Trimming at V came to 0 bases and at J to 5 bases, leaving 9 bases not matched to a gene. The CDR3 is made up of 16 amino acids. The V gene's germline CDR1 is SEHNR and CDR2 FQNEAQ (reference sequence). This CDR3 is CASSLARDRWLDEQYF. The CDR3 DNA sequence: TGTGCCAGCAGCTTAGCGAGGGACAGGTGGTTAGACGAGCAGTACTTC. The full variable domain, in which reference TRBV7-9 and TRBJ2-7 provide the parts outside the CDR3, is DTGVSQNPRHKITKRGQNVTFRCDPISEHNRLYWYRQTLGQGPEFLTYFQNEAQLEKSRLLSDRFSAERPKGSFSTLEIQRTEQGDSAMYLCASSLARDRWLDEQYFGPGTRLTVT.